The T cell receptor (beta chain) under discussion was sequenced for a study of T cell responses to AZD1222 COVID-19 vaccine. This clone was detected a few times. Its antigen remains unidentified. The CDR3 loop spans 14 amino acids. Trimming took off 7 bases at V and 0 bases at J, with 10 bases between the two ends. CDR1 and CDR2 from the germline V gene are SEHNR and FQNEAQ (reference sequence). Data came from immunoSEQ multiplex PCR; TCRdb stores just in-frame clones and leaves some out. The sample contains about 150,000 clones, 90% of which appear only once. Study-level findings and limits: Spike-specific TCR breadth and depth were elevated following two AZD1222 doses. Females outnumbered males among donors, who were mostly white British; clonal diversity was possibly underestimated. Spike regions recognized by vaccine-associated CD4 TCRs spanned the protein, led by 160-218 and 743-854. Variant regions that are unmutated are reportedly the target of nearly half of spike-specific TCRs.

This receptor was identified in an adult who received the AZD1222 COVID-19 vaccine. The sequencing used peripheral blood, collected 28 days after the second AZD1222 dose. The V call is TRBV7-9, the J call TRBJ1-5; D ambiguous. CDR3 coding DNA: TGTGCCAGCACCTCCGCAGGTAGCAATCAGCCCCAGCATTTT. Translated, it gives CASTSAGSNQPQHF. Full variable domain (outside the CDR3, taken from reference TRBV7-9 and TRBJ1-5): DTGVSQNPRHKITKRGQNVTFRCDPISEHNRLYWYRQTLGQGPEFLTYFQNEAQLEKSRLLSDRFSAERPKGSFSTLEIQRTEQGDSAMYLCASTSAGSNQPQHFGDGTRLSIL.